Given below is one T cell receptor (beta chain) in context. As yet, its antigen is unknown. The length of the CDR3 is 14 residues. The germline V gene has CDR1 MNHEY and CDR2 SVGAGI. Trimming stripped 8 bases from V and 0 bases from J, with 11 bases between. Researchers ran the PCR with 60 Vbeta and 13 Jbeta primers. Method: immunoSEQ multiplex PCR; TCRdb's copy keeps in-frame clones and lacks some. The data contain under 200,000 clones, 81% of them singletons. These data are taken from a study of cytomegalovirus exposure and HLA in healthy donors. Points from the study as a whole: Among TCR beta chains, those listed as cytomegalovirus-associated numbered more than 150.

Sequenced sample: PBMCs. The chain uses TRBV6-5 and TRBJ2-1, with D possibly TRBD2 on 6 matching bases. This TCR was recovered from a woman aged 50 to 60 in good health and CMV-seronegative. CDR3 residues: CASAMGGSYNEQFF. DNA for the CDR3: TGTGCCAGCGCCATGGGGGGCTCCTACAATGAGCAGTTCTTC.